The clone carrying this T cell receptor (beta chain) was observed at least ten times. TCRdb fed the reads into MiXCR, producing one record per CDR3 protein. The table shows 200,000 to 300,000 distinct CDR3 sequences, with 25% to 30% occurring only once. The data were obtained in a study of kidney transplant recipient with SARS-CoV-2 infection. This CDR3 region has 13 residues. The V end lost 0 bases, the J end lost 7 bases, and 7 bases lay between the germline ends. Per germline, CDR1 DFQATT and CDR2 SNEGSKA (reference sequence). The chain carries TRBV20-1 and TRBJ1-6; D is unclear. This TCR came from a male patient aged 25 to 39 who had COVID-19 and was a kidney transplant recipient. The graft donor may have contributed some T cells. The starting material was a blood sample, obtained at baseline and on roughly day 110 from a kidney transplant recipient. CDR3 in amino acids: CSARDRRNSPLHF. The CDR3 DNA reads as TGCAGTGCTAGAGATCGAAGGAATTCACCCCTCCACTTT.